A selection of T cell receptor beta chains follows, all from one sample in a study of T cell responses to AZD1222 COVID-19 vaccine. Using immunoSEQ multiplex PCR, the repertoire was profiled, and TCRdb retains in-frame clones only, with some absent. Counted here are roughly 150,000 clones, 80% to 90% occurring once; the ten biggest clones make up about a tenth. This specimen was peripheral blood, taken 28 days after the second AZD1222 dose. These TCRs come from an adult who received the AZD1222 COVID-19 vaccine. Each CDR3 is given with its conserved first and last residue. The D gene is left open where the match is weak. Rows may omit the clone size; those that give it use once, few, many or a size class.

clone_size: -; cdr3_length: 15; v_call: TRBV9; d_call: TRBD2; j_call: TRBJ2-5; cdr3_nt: TGTGCCAGCAGCGTAGACCTCGACGCGGGGGGGTCCCAGTACTTC; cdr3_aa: CASSVDLDAGGSQYF
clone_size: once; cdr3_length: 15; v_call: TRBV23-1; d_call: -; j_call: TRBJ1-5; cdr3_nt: TGCGCCAGCAGTCAAGAGGGGTATAGCAATCAGCCCCAGCATTTT; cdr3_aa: CASSQEGYSNQPQHF
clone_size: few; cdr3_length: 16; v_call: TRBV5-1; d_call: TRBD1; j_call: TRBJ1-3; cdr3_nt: TGCGCCAGCAGCTTGGCCACACCGGGACAGGGAAACACCATATATTTT; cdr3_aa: CASSLATPGQGNTIYF
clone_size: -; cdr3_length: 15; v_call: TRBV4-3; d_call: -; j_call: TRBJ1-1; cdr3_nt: TGCGCCAGCAGCCAACTACTGACAGGTAACACTGAAGCTTTCTTT; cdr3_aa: CASSQLLTGNTEAFF
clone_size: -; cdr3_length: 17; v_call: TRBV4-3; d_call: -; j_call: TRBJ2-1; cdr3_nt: TGCGCCAGCAGCCAAGACTCGGCCGCAAGCTCCTACAATGAGCAGTTCTTC; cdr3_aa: CASSQDSAASSYNEQFF
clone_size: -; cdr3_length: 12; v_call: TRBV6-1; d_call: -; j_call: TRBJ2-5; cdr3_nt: TGTGCCAGCAGTGAAGCGCGAAAGACCCAGTACTTC; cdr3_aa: CASSEARKTQYF
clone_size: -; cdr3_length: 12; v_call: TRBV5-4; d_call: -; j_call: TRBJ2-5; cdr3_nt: TGTGCCAGCAGCTTGGTTAGGGAGACCCAGTACTTC; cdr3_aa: CASSLVRETQYF
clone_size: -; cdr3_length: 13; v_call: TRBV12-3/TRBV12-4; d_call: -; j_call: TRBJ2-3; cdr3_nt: TGTGCCAGCAGCCCGCCTAACACAGATACGCAGTATTTT; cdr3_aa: CASSPPNTDTQYF
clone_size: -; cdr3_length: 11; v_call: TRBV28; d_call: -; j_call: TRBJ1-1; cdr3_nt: TGTGCCAGCAGTCTTTCCCGAGAGGGTTTCTTT; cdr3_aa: CASSLSREGFF
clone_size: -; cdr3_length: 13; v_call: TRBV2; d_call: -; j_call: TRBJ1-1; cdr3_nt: TGTGCCAGCAGCGTCCAGGGGTACACTGAAGCTTTCTTT; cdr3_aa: CASSVQGYTEAFF
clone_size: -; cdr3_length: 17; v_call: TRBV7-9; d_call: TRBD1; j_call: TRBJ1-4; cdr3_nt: TGTGCCAGCAGCTTAGGGGGACAGGGGCCAACTAATGAAAAACTGTTTTTT; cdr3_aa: CASSLGGQGPTNEKLFF
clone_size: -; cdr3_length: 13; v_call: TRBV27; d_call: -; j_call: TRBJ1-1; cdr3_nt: TGTGCCAGCAGTTTAAATCGGTATGCTGAAGCTTTCTTT; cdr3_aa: CASSLNRYAEAFF
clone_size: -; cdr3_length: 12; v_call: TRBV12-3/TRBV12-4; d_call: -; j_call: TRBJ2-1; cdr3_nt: TGTGCCAGCAGTACCTCGGGGCCCGAGCAGTTCTTC; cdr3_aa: CASSTSGPEQFF